The 18 T cell receptor beta chains reported below all come from one sample, sequenced in a study of CD8 T cells in ankylosing spondylitis. Their antigen targets remain unknown. TCRdb ran MiXCR on the 5' RACE reads and lists one entry per CDR3 protein. This sample has approximately 300,000 distinct CDR3 sequences, with 6.5% to 10% found just once. Study-wide results and limits: A TCR beta motif made of eight highly homologous variants seemed typical of ankylosing spondylitis blood.

Specimen: blood, either unsorted or a sorted T cell fraction (not recorded which). These receptors came from a male donor with ankylosing spondylitis.

The gene calls are TRBV7-9 and TRBJ2-2; D may be TRBD1 (6 bases). Trimming pared 7 bases from V and 6 bases from J, leaving 18 bases between. Germline values: CDR1 SEHNR, CDR2 FQNEAQ (reference sequence). This CDR3 comprises 15 residues. CDR3 DNA sequence: TGTGCCAGCACCGGAGGCAGGGGACCAGCCGGGGAGCTGTTTTTT. Residues: CASTGGRGPAGELFF.

This clonotype has just a few counts. The V gene is TRBV5-1, the J gene TRBJ2-7, with 11 bases matching TRBD2. V was pared by 4 bases and J by 2 bases, with 11 bases of the junction left unmatched. The germline V gene has CDR1 SGHRS and CDR2 YFSETQ. The CDR3 is 17 residues long. The CDR3 DNA reads as TGCGCCAGCAGCCAACACACCGGGACTAGCGGCACCTACGAGCAGTACTTC. Residues: CASSQHTGTSGTYEQYF.

This clonotype was observed a single time. The rearrangement joins TRBV7-2 to TRBJ2-1; 9 nucleotides agree with TRBD2. Germline CDR1 reads SGHTA; CDR2 reads FQGNSA. This CDR3 has 16 amino acids. J gave up 9 bases and V 6 bases, and 15 bases lay outside the gene matches. The CDR3 DNA reads as TGTGCCAGCAGTCGCCAGGGCGGGAGGGCCGTGGTTGAGCAGTTCTTC. Protein: CASSRQGGRAVVEQFF.

This clonotype was observed many times. The gene calls are TRBV7-9 and TRBJ1-4; D is possibly TRBD1 (5 bases). V gave up 1 base and J gave up 8 bases, with 11 bases separating them. The CDR3 extends over 14 amino acids. Looked up from germline, CDR1 is SEHNR and CDR2 is FQNEAQ (reference sequence). The CDR3 reads CASSLERGREKLFF. CDR3 coding DNA: TGTGCCAGCAGCTTAGAAAGGGGAAGGGAAAAACTGTTTTTT.

This clonotype was observed many times. The J gene is TRBJ1-1, the V gene TRBV18; TRBD1 aligns across 9 bases. CDR1 is KGHSH, CDR2 LQKENI, per germline. The V and J ends lost 7 bases and 3 bases, in that order; junction bases with no gene match: 3. The CDR3 contains 13 residues. CDR3 DNA: TGTGCCAGCTTAAGGGACAGGGACACTGAAGCTTTCTTT. Translating gives CASLRDRDTEAFF.

V gene TRBV15 combines with J gene TRBJ2-3; D gene ambiguous. CDR1 and CDR2 from the germline V gene are LNHNV and YYDKDF (reference sequence). Trimming took off 1 base at V and 0 bases at J, with 5 bases between the two ends. The CDR3 extends over 14 amino acids. The CDR3 reads CATSRVRSTDTQYF. Here the CDR3 DNA reads TGTGCCACCAGCAGAGTCAGGAGCACAGATACGCAGTATTTT.

This clonotype has ten or more counts. This sequence joins TRBV15 and TRBJ2-3; 8 bases line up with TRBD2. Germline values: CDR1 LNHNV, CDR2 YYDKDF (reference sequence). This CDR3 is built from 16 residues. The V gene end was trimmed by 0 bases and the J gene end by 1 base; junction bases not matched to a gene: 3. CDR3 region: CATSRDSGIGTDTQYF. The CDR3 DNA reads as TGTGCCACCAGCAGAGATAGCGGGATAGGCACAGATACGCAGTATTTT.

V and J are TRBV15 and TRBJ1-1, with 10 bases identical to TRBD1. Trimming cost V 4 bases and J 1 base; bases outside gene matches: 3. The CDR3 totals 15 residues. Germline V CDR1 and CDR2: LNHNV, YYDKDF (reference sequence). The CDR3 nucleotides read TGTGCCACCAGCATGACAGGGGGCCGGAACACTGAAGCTTTCTTT. It encodes CATSMTGGRNTEAFF.

This clonotype was found many times. This chain links TRBV28 with TRBJ1-1; no firm D call. Per germline, CDR1 MDHEN and CDR2 SYDVKM. V lost 6 bases and J 0 bases, leaving 5 bases between the germline ends. The CDR3 consists of 12 residues. The DNA of the CDR3 is TGTGCCAGCAGCCCAGTGAACACTGAAGCTTTCTTT. Its translation: CASSPVNTEAFF.

This clonotype was detected ten times or more. The chain employs TRBV7-2 and TRBJ2-7, with 8 bases that match TRBD1. The junction had 3 bases not matched to a gene; V was cut back by 1 base and J by 4 bases. Germline values: CDR1 SGHTA, CDR2 FQGNSA. The CDR3 runs to 14 residues. CDR3 sequence reads: CASSLGYRGYEQYF. The DNA for the CDR3 is TGTGCCAGCAGCTTAGGGTACAGGGGGTACGAGCAGTACTTC.

This clonotype was observed a handful of times. This chain joins TRBV5-1 and TRBJ2-7; D gene ambiguous. Germline assignment: CDR1 SGHRS and CDR2 YFSETQ. The CDR3 covers 14 residues. V lost 5 bases to trimming and J lost 4 bases, with 16 bases between them. DNA of the CDR3: TGCGCCAGCAGTTCGGACGGGTTGGGGTACGAGCAGTACTTC. As protein: CASSSDGLGYEQYF. The full variable domain, completed using reference TRBV5-1 and TRBJ2-7, is KAGVTQTPRYLIKTRGQQVTLSCSPISGHRSVSWYQQTPGQGLQFLFEYFSETQRNKGNFPGRFSGRQFSNSRSEMNVSTLELGDSALYLCASSSDGLGYEQYFGPGTRLTVT.

This sequence joins TRBV30 and TRBJ2-7; 8 nucleotides match TRBD2. Germline CDR1 is GTSNPN and CDR2 is SVGIG (reference sequence). V was pared by 5 bases and J by 9 bases, with 12 bases of the junction left unmatched. The CDR3 spans 13 residues. CDR3 loop: CAWRSQRESWQYF. CDR3 DNA sequence: TGTGCCTGGCGCTCCCAGCGGGAGAGTTGGCAGTACTTC.

V usage is TRBV4-2 and J usage is TRBJ2-1, with D perhaps matching TRBD2 (6 bases). The germline V gene encodes CDR1 LGHNA and CDR2 YNFKEQ. V was shortened by 0 bases and J by 6 bases, with 12 bases between the two germline ends. The CDR3 sequence is 15 residues long. The CDR3 here is CASSQDRGAGNEQFF. The CDR3 nucleotides read TGTGCCAGCAGCCAAGATCGGGGAGCGGGCAATGAGCAGTTCTTC.

This clonotype was seen only a few times. The V and J genes are TRBV7-3 and TRBJ2-5; 8 nucleotides match TRBD1. Per germline, CDR1 SGHTA and CDR2 FQGTGA. The CDR3 runs to 15 residues. The V segment lost 3 bases and the J segment 1 base; nucleotides outside the gene matches: 4. Here the CDR3 DNA reads TGTGCCAGCAGCTTCCTGGGACAGGCCCAAGAGACCCAGTACTTC. It translates to CASSFLGQAQETQYF. Filled out from reference TRBV7-3 and TRBJ2-5, the complete variable domain reads GAGVSQTPSNKVTEKGKYVELRCDPISGHTALYWYRQSLGQGPEFLIYFQGTGAADDSGLPNDRFFAVRPEGSVSTLKIQRTERGDSAVYLCASSFLGQAQETQYFGPGTRLLVL.

This clonotype appeared a single time. This sequence joins TRBV7-3 and TRBJ2-7, with TRBD2 matching over 9 bases. With 6 bases clipped from V and 6 bases from J, the junction kept 6 bases outside the gene matches. CDR1 SGHTA and CDR2 FQGTGA come from the germline V gene. CDR3 length equals 13 residues. The CDR3: CASSTTSGTEQYF. In DNA, the CDR3 is TGTGCCAGCAGTACGACTAGCGGTACCGAGCAGTACTTC. Filled out from reference TRBV7-3 and TRBJ2-7, the complete variable domain reads GAGVSQTPSNKVTEKGKYVELRCDPISGHTALYWYRQSLGQGPEFLIYFQGTGAADDSGLPNDRFFAVRPEGSVSTLKIQRTERGDSAVYLCASSTTSGTEQYFGPGTRLTVT.

The chain has TRBV7-8 and TRBJ2-7; 11 positions match TRBD1. The CDR3 has 14 amino acids. Germline CDR1 is SGHVS and CDR2 is FQNEAQ. After removal of 9 bases from V and 0 bases from J, the junction contained 4 bases not matched to a gene. The CDR3 loop reads CASGQGAPSYEQYF. The CDR3 bases are TGTGCCAGTGGACAGGGGGCACCCTCCTACGAGCAGTACTTC.

The chain uses TRBV4-3 and TRBJ2-1; D uncertain. Germline V gene data show CDR1 as LGHNA and CDR2 as YSLEER. This CDR3 comprises 16 residues. The ends were cut back, 1 base at V and 0 bases at J, with 10 bases in the middle. CDR3 DNA sequence: TGCGCCAGCAGCCAAGGACTCTACAGCTCCTACAATGAGCAGTTCTTC. This sequence encodes CASSQGLYSSYNEQFF.

The chain's CDR3 is CSAGGAFGDTQYF. CDR3 in DNA: TGCAGTGCCGGCGGGGCATTTGGGGATACGCAGTATTTT. V gene TRBV20-1 combines with J gene TRBJ2-3; D perhaps matches TRBD2 (6 bases). The V end was cut by 6 bases, the J end by 6 bases, with 16 bases between. Germline values: CDR1 DFQATT, CDR2 SNEGSKA (reference sequence). There are 13 residues in the CDR3.